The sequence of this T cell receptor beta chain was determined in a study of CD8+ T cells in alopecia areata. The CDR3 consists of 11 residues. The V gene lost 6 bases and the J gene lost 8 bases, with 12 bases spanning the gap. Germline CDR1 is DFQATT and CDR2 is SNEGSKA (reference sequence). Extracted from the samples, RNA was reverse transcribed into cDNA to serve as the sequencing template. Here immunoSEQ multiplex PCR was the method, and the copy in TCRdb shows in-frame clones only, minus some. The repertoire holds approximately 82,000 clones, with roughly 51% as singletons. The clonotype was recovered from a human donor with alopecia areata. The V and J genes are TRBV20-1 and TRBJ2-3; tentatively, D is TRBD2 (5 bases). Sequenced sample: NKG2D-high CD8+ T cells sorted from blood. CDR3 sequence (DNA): TGCAGTGCAACGAGAGGGATTACGCAGTATTTT. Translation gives CSATRGITQYF.